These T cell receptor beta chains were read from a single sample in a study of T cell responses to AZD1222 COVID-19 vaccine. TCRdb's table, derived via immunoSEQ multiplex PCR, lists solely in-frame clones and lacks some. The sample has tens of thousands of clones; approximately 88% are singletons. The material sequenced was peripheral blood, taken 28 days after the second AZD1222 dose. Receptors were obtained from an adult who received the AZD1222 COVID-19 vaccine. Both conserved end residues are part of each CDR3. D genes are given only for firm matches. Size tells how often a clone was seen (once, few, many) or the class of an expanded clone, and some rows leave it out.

CDR3 protein: CASSIQGSGANVLTF
CDR3 DNA: TGTGCCAGCTCAATCCAGGGCTCTGGGGCCAACGTCCTGACTTTC
V gene: TRBV18
J gene: TRBJ2-6
clone size: NA
D gene: NA

CDR3 protein: CASSLETGGNSPLHF
CDR3 DNA: TGTGCCAGCAGCTTAGAGACAGGCGGGAATTCACCCCTCCACTTT
V gene: TRBV11-2
J gene: TRBJ1-6
clone size: NA
D gene: NA

CDR3 protein: CASSYRDREGNTQYF
CDR3 DNA: TGTGCCAGCAGTTACCGGGACAGGGAGGGAAATACGCAGTATTTT
V gene: TRBV6-2/TRBV6-3
J gene: TRBJ2-3
clone size: NA
D gene: TRBD1

CDR3 protein: CASSLDAGGTDTQYF
CDR3 DNA: TGTGCCAGCAGCTTGGACGCGGGAGGCACAGATACGCAGTATTTT
V gene: TRBV5-5
J gene: TRBJ2-3
clone size: NA
D gene: TRBD2

CDR3 protein: CASKPWGDTEAFF
CDR3 DNA: TGTGCCAGCAAGCCTTGGGGCGACACTGAAGCTTTCTTT
V gene: TRBV2
J gene: TRBJ1-1
clone size: NA
D gene: NA

CDR3 protein: CASSPLAGGQNTQYF
CDR3 DNA: TGTGCCAGCAGCCCACTAGCGGGGGGGCAAAATACGCAGTATTTT
V gene: TRBV7-2
J gene: TRBJ2-3
clone size: few
D gene: TRBD2

CDR3 protein: CASSQGDTIQETQYF
CDR3 DNA: TGTGCCAGCAGCCAGGGGGACACCATCCAAGAGACCCAGTACTTC
V gene: TRBV4-2
J gene: TRBJ2-5
clone size: NA
D gene: NA

CDR3 protein: CASSPQGTGRSDTQYF
CDR3 DNA: TGTGCCAGCAGCCCCCAGGGGACAGGGAGATCAGATACGCAGTATTTT
V gene: TRBV7-3
J gene: TRBJ2-3
clone size: NA
D gene: TRBD1

CDR3 protein: CASSYGGGAGETQYF
CDR3 DNA: TGTGCCAGCAGTTACGGAGGGGGGGCCGGGGAGACCCAGTACTTC
V gene: TRBV6-5
J gene: TRBJ2-5
clone size: NA
D gene: NA

CDR3 protein: CASGLIPHNYGYTF
CDR3 DNA: TGTGCTAGTGGTTTGATACCTCATAACTATGGCTACACCTTC
V gene: TRBV12-5
J gene: TRBJ1-2
clone size: NA
D gene: NA

CDR3 protein: CATSAAGVGQGALDTQYF
CDR3 DNA: TGTGCCACCAGTGCAGCCGGTGTGGGACAGGGGGCTTTAGATACGCAGTATTTT
V gene: TRBV24-1
J gene: TRBJ2-3
clone size: NA
D gene: TRBD1

CDR3 protein: CASSQVEAGTDGELFF
CDR3 DNA: TGTGCCAGCAGCCAAGTTGAGGCTGGGACGGACGGGGAGCTGTTTTTT
V gene: TRBV3-1/TRBV3-2
J gene: TRBJ2-2
clone size: NA
D gene: NA

CDR3 protein: CASTTGLGFGYEQYF
CDR3 DNA: TGTGCCAGCACCACCGGGCTGGGGTTTGGCTACGAGCAGTACTTC
V gene: TRBV28
J gene: TRBJ2-7
clone size: once
D gene: NA

CDR3 protein: CASSVEGFNYGYTF
CDR3 DNA: TGTGCCAGCAGCGTAGAAGGGTTCAACTATGGCTACACCTTC
V gene: TRBV9
J gene: TRBJ1-2
clone size: NA
D gene: NA

CDR3 protein: CASSLARTGAHEQYF
CDR3 DNA: TGTGCCAGCAGCTTGGCGAGGACAGGGGCCCACGAGCAGTACTTC
V gene: TRBV5-8
J gene: TRBJ2-7
clone size: NA
D gene: TRBD1

CDR3 protein: CASSLAGTVNQPQHF
CDR3 DNA: TGTGCCAGCAGCTTAGCGGGGACAGTGAATCAGCCCCAGCATTTT
V gene: TRBV7-9
J gene: TRBJ1-5
clone size: NA
D gene: TRBD1

CDR3 protein: CASSDITGMRQPQHF
CDR3 DNA: TGTGCCAGCAGTGATATTACAGGGATGCGACAGCCCCAGCATTTT
V gene: TRBV2
J gene: TRBJ1-5
clone size: NA
D gene: NA

CDR3 protein: CASRQWTGELFF
CDR3 DNA: TGTGCCAGTAGGCAGTGGACCGGGGAGCTGTTTTTT
V gene: TRBV19
J gene: TRBJ2-2
clone size: NA
D gene: NA

CDR3 protein: CASSGQGGEKLFF
CDR3 DNA: TGTGCCAGCAGCGGTCAGGGGGGTGAAAAACTGTTTTTT
V gene: TRBV3-1/TRBV3-2
J gene: TRBJ1-4
clone size: once
D gene: TRBD1

CDR3 protein: CASSLYGGNYEQYF
CDR3 DNA: TGTGCCAGCAGCTTATATGGGGGGAACTACGAGCAGTACTTC
V gene: TRBV7-6
J gene: TRBJ2-7
clone size: NA
D gene: NA

CDR3 protein: CASRSRYSNQPQHF
CDR3 DNA: TGTGCCAGCAGGTCCAGGTATAGCAATCAGCCCCAGCATTTT
V gene: TRBV5-6
J gene: TRBJ1-5
clone size: few
D gene: NA

CDR3 protein: CASSPGTGYPSYEQYF
CDR3 DNA: TGTGCCAGCAGCCCCGGGACAGGGTATCCCTCCTACGAGCAGTACTTC
V gene: TRBV6-2/TRBV6-3
J gene: TRBJ2-7
clone size: NA
D gene: TRBD1